This record looks at one T cell receptor beta chain sequence and its context. Its antigen is still unknown. J lost 2 bases, V lost 2 bases, and 3 bases had no gene match. The CDR3 extends over 14 amino acids. Looked up from germline, CDR1 is MNHNS and CDR2 is SASEGT. This entry is derived from a study of OX40 agonist ivuxolimab in advanced cancers. Study context: A male proportion of more than 75% was recorded, with mean age roughly 62 years and range roughly 23 to 79.

Repertoires were generated with immunoSEQ multiplex PCR, while TCRdb's copy carries only in-frame clones and drops some. The sample shows some 75,000 clones, 65% to 90% of them seen only once. Study results and caveats: Expanded clones were, on average, more numerous among CD8+ T cells than CD4+. The study did not work out the antigen specificity of the expanded peripheral T cells.

Specimen: CD4+ or CD8+ T cells sorted from blood, collected in a trial of the OX40 agonist ivuxolimab. The rearrangement links TRBV6-1 to TRBJ2-7; 7 positions match TRBD2. This receptor was taken from an adult with an advanced solid tumor such as melanoma, head and neck, liver or kidney cancer. The CDR3 loop reads CASSELAATYEQYF. CDR3 DNA: TGTGCCAGCAGTGAACTAGCGGCTACCTACGAGCAGTACTTC.